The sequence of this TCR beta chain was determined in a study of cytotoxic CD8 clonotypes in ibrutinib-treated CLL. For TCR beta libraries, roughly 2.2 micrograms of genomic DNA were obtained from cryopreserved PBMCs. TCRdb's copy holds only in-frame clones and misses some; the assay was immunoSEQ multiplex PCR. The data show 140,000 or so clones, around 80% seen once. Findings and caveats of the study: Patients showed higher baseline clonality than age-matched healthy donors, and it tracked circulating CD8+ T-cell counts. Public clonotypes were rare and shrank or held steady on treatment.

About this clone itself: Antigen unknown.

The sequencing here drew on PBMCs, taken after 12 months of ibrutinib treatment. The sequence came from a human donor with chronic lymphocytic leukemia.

The CDR3, as DNA: TGCGCCAGCAGCTTGGGGGACCGGATCTCCTACGAGCAGTACTTC. Encoded protein: CASSLGDRISYEQYF. The chain employs TRBV5-1 and TRBJ2-7; D is perhaps TRBD1 or TRBD2 (5 bases each). CDR3 length: 15 residues. CDR1 is SGHRS and CDR2 is YFSETQ in the germline V gene. V was shortened by 0 bases and J by 0 bases, with 10 bases between the two germline ends.